This is a list of T cell receptor beta chains from one sample in a study of shared clonotypes between healthy human individuals. Clones were read by immunoSEQ multiplex PCR, and TCRdb kept only the in-frame ones, dropping some. The sample consists of around 1.5 million clones, roughly 98% of them appearing once. The specimen sequenced was naive CD4+ T cells sorted from blood. The receptors come from a man in his thirties or forties in good health. CDR3s leave out the opening cysteine and the closing phenylalanine or tryptophan. Fields, in order: J gene, V gene, CDR3 length, CDR3 protein.

j_gene: TRBJ2-7
v_gene: TRBV28
len: 14
CDR3aa: ASSLGQGRNLGEQY

j_gene: TRBJ2-3
v_gene: TRBV10-3
len: 14
CDR3aa: AISGQSKTGTDTQY

j_gene: TRBJ2-3
v_gene: TRBV28
len: 15
CDR3aa: ASSNPTLDPSTDTQY

j_gene: TRBJ2-1
v_gene: TRBV7-9
len: 11
CDR3aa: ASSLGASNEQF

j_gene: TRBJ2-5
v_gene: TRBV9
len: 11
CDR3aa: ASSQTGKETQY

j_gene: TRBJ1-2
v_gene: TRBV5-1
len: 12
CDR3aa: ASSPGQGAGGYT

j_gene: TRBJ2-2
v_gene: TRBV5-1
len: 13
CDR3aa: ASSLLMGSTGELF

j_gene: TRBJ1-1
v_gene: TRBV2
len: 11
CDR3aa: AGQVFLNTEAF

j_gene: TRBJ2-5
v_gene: TRBV5-4
len: 10
CDR3aa: ASSSYRETQY

j_gene: TRBJ1-1
v_gene: TRBV11-3
len: 11
CDR3aa: ASSLGANTEAF

j_gene: TRBJ2-7
v_gene: TRBV30
len: 14
CDR3aa: AWSRGLAGGTDEQY

j_gene: TRBJ2-2
v_gene: TRBV19
len: 15
CDR3aa: ASSIQRDWSMTGELF

j_gene: TRBJ1-5
v_gene: TRBV29-1
len: 12
CDR3aa: SVVGQGFNQPQH

j_gene: TRBJ2-2
v_gene: TRBV7-6
len: 17
CDR3aa: ASSLASSHLKLNTGELF

j_gene: TRBJ2-1
v_gene: TRBV19
len: 13
CDR3aa: ASSLGLAGVNEQF